A single sample gave rise to the 16 T cell receptor beta chains below, sequenced in a study of PD-1 blockade in mismatch repair-deficient tumors. Assay: immunoSEQ multiplex PCR; the TCRdb copy retains only in-frame clones and omits some. The data show about 120,000 clones, with roughly nine tenths seen just once and roughly 13% held by the top ten. The sample was peripheral blood, taken 44 weeks after starting pembrolizumab. All receptors come from an adult with mismatch repair-deficient cancer.

Only one count was recorded for this clone. The V call is TRBV6-1, the J call TRBJ2-2; 12 bases align to TRBD2. CDR3 size: 14 residues. V was clipped by 10 bases and J by 5 bases; unmatched bases: 5. Germline V lookup: CDR1 MNHNS, CDR2 SASEGT. The CDR3 reads CAIRLAGATGELFF. CDR3 sequence (DNA): TGTGCCATCCGACTAGCGGGAGCTACCGGGGAGCTGTTTTTT.

The chain is built from TRBV6-5 and TRBJ2-7, with D possibly matching TRBD1 (6 bases). The CDR3 spans 14 residues. In germline, CDR1 is MNHEY, CDR2 SVGAGI. Trimming shortened V by 2 bases and J by 3 bases, and 11 bases separated the two germline ends. The CDR3 DNA follows: TGTGCCAGCAGTTACGACAGGACACTCTACGAGCAGTACTTC. Translation: CASSYDRTLYEQYF.

This sequence joins TRBV2 and TRBJ2-1, with 9 positions matching TRBD1. Germline-derived CDR1 and CDR2 are SNHLY and FYNNEI. There are 15 residues in the CDR3. V lost 6 bases, J lost 4 bases, and 7 bases stayed unmatched. CDR3 loop: CASRTTGGGYNEQFF. The CDR3 DNA is TGTGCCAGCAGGACGACAGGGGGTGGGTACAATGAGCAGTTCTTC.

The V call is TRBV30, the J call TRBJ2-1, with 8 bases identical to TRBD2. CDR3 size: 14 residues. Looked up from germline, CDR1 is GTSNPN and CDR2 is SVGIG (reference sequence). J was trimmed by 4 bases and V by 5 bases; bases with no gene match: 7. The CDR3 spells CAWRGREAYNEQFF. CDR3 coding DNA: TGTGCCTGGCGGGGGCGGGAGGCTTACAATGAGCAGTTCTTC.

This chain links TRBV27 with TRBJ2-5, with TRBD1 as a possible D gene (5 bases). Germline-derived CDR1 and CDR2 are MNHEY and SMNVEV (reference sequence). V lost 3 bases and J 4 bases, leaving 12 bases between the germline ends. This CDR3 comprises 14 residues. The CDR3 sequence: CASSLIRGAETQYF. The DNA of the CDR3 is TGTGCCAGCAGTTTGATAAGGGGCGCAGAGACCCAGTACTTC.

The CDR3 DNA follows: TGTGCCAGTAGTCTCGGTAGTGCTAGTACGGAGACCCAGTACTTC. Translated: CASSLGSASTETQYF. The chain uses TRBV19 and TRBJ2-5; D remains unclear. V was pared by 5 bases and J by 5 bases, with 18 bases between. This CDR3 has 15 amino acids. Germline loops: CDR1 LNHDA, CDR2 SQIVND (reference sequence).

V is TRBV5-4 and J is TRBJ1-2; a possible D gene is TRBD1 (5 bases). Germline V gene data show CDR1 as SGHNT and CDR2 as YYREEE (reference sequence). Trimming removed 3 bases from V and 7 bases from J, with 13 bases in between. The CDR3 length is 13 residues. The CDR3 protein is CASSSPGIAGYTF. CDR3 bases: TGTGCCAGCAGCTCCCCAGGGATCGCTGGCTACACCTTC.

The rearrangement joins TRBV2 to TRBJ2-3, with 7 bases matching TRBD1. The trim removed 0 bases at V and 7 bases at J, leaving 10 bases unmatched. Germline V gives CDR1 SNHLY, CDR2 FYNNEI. The CDR3 covers 16 residues. This CDR3 reads CASSEALGQLVYTQYF. The DNA of the CDR3 is TGTGCCAGCAGTGAAGCCCTGGGACAGCTTGTCTATACGCAGTATTTT.

This chain connects TRBV5-1 to TRBJ2-5; TRBD2 matches at 9 bases. Germline CDR1 reads SGHRS; CDR2 reads YFSETQ. Losses at the gene ends were 3 bases for V and 8 bases for J; bases not matched to a gene: 5. The CDR3 spans 13 residues. CDR3 protein: CASSSGTSPTQYF. In DNA form, the CDR3 reads TGCGCCAGCAGCTCAGGGACTAGCCCAACCCAGTACTTC. Full variable domain (rest looked up from reference TRBV5-1 and TRBJ2-5): KAGVTQTPRYLIKTRGQQVTLSCSPISGHRSVSWYQQTPGQGLQFLFEYFSETQRNKGNFPGRFSGRQFSNSRSEMNVSTLELGDSALYLCASSSGTSPTQYFGPGTRLLVL.

V and J are TRBV6-5 and TRBJ2-7; D tentatively reads TRBD1 or TRBD2 (5 bases each). The germline V gene encodes CDR1 MNHEY and CDR2 SVGAGI. The germline V and J ends were trimmed by 7 bases and 1 base, with 14 bases remaining between them. CDR3 length: 14 residues. The CDR3 DNA reads as TGTGCCAGCAACACCCGGGACCGATCCTACGAGCAGTACTTC. Its protein is CASNTRDRSYEQYF.

The rearrangement uses TRBV7-9 and TRBJ1-1; D gene unclear. Trimming took 5 bases from V and 0 from J, leaving 16 bases between them. CDR3 size: 16 residues. The germline V gene has CDR1 SEHNR and CDR2 FQNEAQ (reference sequence). DNA of the CDR3: TGTGCCAGCAGCGTCAGCGGAGGTCGTATGAACACTGAAGCTTTCTTT. Translating gives CASSVSGGRMNTEAFF.

This sequence joins TRBV6-4 and TRBJ2-1, with D possibly matching TRBD1 (6 bases). CDR1 MRHNA and CDR2 SNTAGT come from the germline V gene. The CDR3 is 16 residues long. The V gene lost 6 bases and the J gene lost 6 bases, with 21 bases spanning the gap. The CDR3 region is CASSGDTVGPINEQFF. In DNA, the CDR3 is TGTGCCAGCAGCGGGGACACGGTCGGCCCCATCAATGAGCAGTTCTTC.

This clone was found a few times. J is TRBJ2-7 and V is TRBV19, with TRBD1 identical over 7 bases. Germline CDR1 and CDR2: LNHDA and SQIVND (reference sequence). J lost 0 bases, V lost 5 bases, and 7 bases had no gene match. The CDR3 has 15 amino acids. CDR3 in DNA: TGTGCCAGTAGTCCATCCGGGACAGCCTCCTACGAGCAGTACTTC. Protein sequence: CASSPSGTASYEQYF.

This rearrangement joins TRBV9 to TRBJ2-7; 7 bases map to TRBD2. The CDR3 totals 17 residues. Germline CDR1 reads SGDLS; CDR2 reads YYNGEE. Trimming cost V 0 bases and J 2 bases; bases outside gene matches: 11. The CDR3 loop reads CASSVGHRLAATYEQYF. CDR3 bases: TGTGCCAGCAGCGTAGGCCACAGACTAGCCGCCACCTACGAGCAGTACTTC.

This clone was picked up one time. The V gene is TRBV28, the J gene TRBJ2-7; TRBD2 aligns across 12 bases. Germline CDR1 is MDHEN and CDR2 is SYDVKM. The CDR3 totals 16 residues. Unmatched junction bases numbered 6, after V lost 1 base and J lost 5 bases. CDR3 region: CASSLFTASGGDEQYF. CDR3 coding DNA: TGTGCCAGCAGTTTATTCACGGCTAGCGGGGGGGACGAGCAGTACTTC.

This chain links TRBV11-3 with TRBJ2-2; D gene uncertain. The germline V gene has CDR1 SGHNT and CDR2 YENEEA. V dropped 5 bases and J dropped 6 bases, with 10 bases sitting between them. The CDR3 is made up of 13 amino acids. CDR3: CASSRLDSGELFF. As DNA, the CDR3 is TGTGCCAGCAGCCGTCTAGATTCCGGGGAGCTGTTTTTT.